One sample yielded the 24 T cell receptor beta chains listed below, sequenced in a study of blood T cell repertoires in COVID-19. The assay was immunoSEQ multiplex PCR, and TCRdb's table has in-frame clones only and misses some. The sample yields 45,000 to 55,000 clones, around 90% seen once. The sequenced sample consisted of peripheral blood. These receptor sequences come from a man of 80 years or more with acute or convalescent COVID-19.

This clone was picked up one time. This chain links TRBV5-4 with TRBJ2-3; possibly TRBD2 for D (6 bases). V lost 0 bases and J 6 bases, leaving 8 bases between the germline ends. Germline V lookup: CDR1 SGHNT, CDR2 YYREEE (reference sequence). The CDR3 contains 13 residues. As DNA, the CDR3 is TGTGCCAGCAGCTTGGCAGGGAGGGATACGCAGTATTTT. Protein sequence: CASSLAGRDTQYF.

The chain carries TRBV25-1 and TRBJ1-4; 12 positions agree with TRBD1. V lost 8 bases to trimming and J lost 0 bases; unmatched junction nucleotides: 4. From germline, CDR1 is MGHDK and CDR2 SYGVNS. This CDR3 is built from 16 residues. The CDR3 protein is CASGDRGRATNEKLFF. DNA for the CDR3: TGTGCCAGCGGGGACAGGGGGCGAGCAACTAATGAAAAACTGTTTTTT. The variable domain in full, completed from reference TRBV25-1 and TRBJ1-4, reads EADIYQTPRYLVIGTGKKITLECSQTMGHDKMYWYQQDPGMELHLIHYSYGVNSTEKGDLSSESTVSRIRTEHFPLTLESARPSHTSQYLCASGDRGRATNEKLFFGSGTQLSVL.

The rearrangement links TRBV3-1 (or the pseudogene TRBV3-2) to TRBJ2-1; maybe TRBD1 (6 bases). Per germline, CDR1 LGHDT and CDR2 YNNKEL (reference sequence). This CDR3 is 13 amino acids long. Trimming pared 2 bases from V and 8 bases from J, leaving 10 bases between. The CDR3: CASSQNRVHEQFF. For the CDR3, the DNA is TGTGCCAGCAGCCAAAACAGGGTACATGAGCAGTTCTTC.

This clone showed up just once. The V call is TRBV7-2, the J call TRBJ1-3; the match to TRBD1 covers 10 bases. V gave up 5 bases and J gave up 2 bases; unmatched junction bases: 15. Per germline, CDR1 SGHTA and CDR2 FQGNSA. This CDR3 spans 19 amino acids. The CDR3 nucleotides are TGTGCCAGCAGCCTCTACCGGAGGGGACAGGGGCGCGCTGGAAACACCATATATTTT. Translating gives CASSLYRRGQGRAGNTIYF.

The chain couples TRBV5-4 to TRBJ1-2; 7 positions match TRBD1. CDR1 and CDR2 from the germline V gene are SGHNT and YYREEE (reference sequence). This CDR3 contains 15 residues. Trimming took 4 bases from V and 2 from J; bases not matched to a gene: 8. The CDR3 region is CASSPGTASNYGYTF. The CDR3, as DNA: TGTGCCAGCAGCCCCGGGACAGCCTCAAACTATGGCTACACCTTC.

The chain combines TRBV3-1 (or the pseudogene TRBV3-2) with TRBJ2-5; D is undetermined. The CDR3 is 15 residues long. CDR1 and CDR2 (germline): LGHDT, YNNKEL (reference sequence). V gave up 0 bases and J gave up 0 bases, with 8 bases separating them. The chain's CDR3 is CASSQDRVYQETQYF. CDR3 sequence (DNA): TGTGCCAGCAGCCAAGATCGGGTGTACCAAGAGACCCAGTACTTC.

The J gene is TRBJ1-3, the V gene TRBV30; tentatively, D is TRBD1 (6 bases). In germline, CDR1 is GTSNPN, CDR2 SVGIG (reference sequence). V lost 4 bases and J 2 bases, leaving 18 bases between the germline ends. The CDR3 has 16 residues. CDR3 in amino acids: CAWMPFTGHTGNTIYF. DNA for the CDR3: TGTGCCTGGATGCCTTTTACGGGACATACTGGAAACACCATATATTTT.

The CDR3, as DNA: TGTGCCAGCAGTTACAACGTTGGACTAGCGGGGGACCCTTACTACAATGAGCAGTTCTTC. It is translated as CASSYNVGLAGDPYYNEQFF. The V gene is TRBV6-2 or TRBV6-3, the J gene TRBJ2-1, with 13 bases that match TRBD2. This CDR3 has 20 amino acids. Per the germline V gene, CDR1 is MNHEY and CDR2 is SVGEGT. V shed 2 bases, J shed 3 bases, and the junction held 13 bases outside the gene matches.

This chain connects TRBV7-9 to TRBJ2-2, with D perhaps matching TRBD2 (5 bases). Germline lookup yields CDR1 SEHNR and CDR2 FQNEAQ (reference sequence). V was clipped by 3 bases and J by 7 bases, with 21 bases between them. CDR3 length equals 17 residues. The CDR3 reads CASSLAPGFGLSGELFF. The CDR3 nucleotides read TGTGCCAGCAGCTTGGCCCCGGGATTTGGTTTAAGCGGGGAGCTGTTTTTT.

The chain links TRBV7-3 to TRBJ1-4; the D is unclear. Germline CDR1 is SGHTA and CDR2 is FQGTGA. Between the trimmed V and J ends, which lost 3 bases and 5 bases, there was a span of 7 bases. There are 13 residues in the CDR3. The CDR3 bases are TGTGCCAGCAGCTTCCAGATAAATGAAAAACTGTTTTTT. This gives the protein CASSFQINEKLFF.

The gene calls are TRBV2 and TRBJ2-4; TRBD2 aligns across 12 bases. This CDR3 spans 17 amino acids. Germline V gives CDR1 SNHLY, CDR2 FYNNEI. With V trimmed by 2 bases and J by 4 bases, 6 bases remained unmatched. The CDR3 DNA reads TGTGCCAGCAGTGAAAGACTAGCGGGGGCCCTTAAAAACATTCAGTACTTC. The encoded protein is CASSERLAGALKNIQYF.

The chain links TRBV3-1 (or the pseudogene TRBV3-2) to TRBJ1-1, with a weak D call TRBD1 (5 bases). This CDR3 contains 16 residues. V gave up 1 base and J gave up 2 bases, with 14 bases separating them. In germline, CDR1 is LGHDT, CDR2 YNNKEL (reference sequence). As DNA, the CDR3 is TGTGCCAGCAGCCAAGTGGTGGGGGGGAGAAACACTGAAGCTTTCTTT. The encoded protein is CASSQVVGGRNTEAFF.

This chain connects TRBV6-5 to TRBJ2-1; D might be TRBD1 (6 bases). This CDR3 is built from 14 residues. Germline CDR1 and CDR2: MNHEY and SVGAGI. V gave up 5 bases and J gave up 4 bases, with 12 bases separating them. Written as DNA, the CDR3 is TGTGCCAGCAGTCGGACAGAGCTTTACAATGAGCAGTTCTTC. This sequence encodes CASSRTELYNEQFF.

The chain joins TRBV12-3 or TRBV12-4 to TRBJ1-2, with 9 bases lining up with TRBD1. Trimming removed 6 bases from V and 6 bases from J; junction bases left unmatched: 5. The CDR3 sequence is 13 residues long. CDR3 DNA: TGTGCCAGCAGGCGGACAGGGGAAAATGGCTACACCTTC. This sequence encodes CASRRTGENGYTF.

This clone has just one count. The CDR3 is CASTQGTQPRETQYF. In nucleotides, the CDR3 is TGTGCCAGTACCCAGGGGACCCAACCTCGGGAGACCCAGTACTTC. This chain connects TRBV19 to TRBJ2-5; TRBD1 is a possible D gene (6 bases). CDR1 is LNHDA and CDR2 is SQIVND in the germline V gene (reference sequence). V was trimmed by 7 bases and J by 5 bases, leaving 20 bases between them. The CDR3 has 15 residues.

This chain uses TRBV7-8 with TRBJ2-3; the match to TRBD1 covers 9 bases. V lost 1 base and J lost 15; bases outside the gene matches: 5. CDR3 length: 12 amino acids. Germline V CDR1 and CDR2: SGHVS, FQNEAQ. CDR3 DNA sequence: TGTGCCAGCAGCTTAGAACCGGGACAGGGTTATTTT. This encodes CASSLEPGQGYF.

V and J are TRBV3-1 (or the pseudogene TRBV3-2) and TRBJ2-5, with 10 bases that match TRBD2. Germline values: CDR1 LGHDT, CDR2 YNNKEL (reference sequence). This CDR3 has 15 residues. V was pared by 3 bases and J by 6 bases, with 7 bases of the junction left unmatched. In DNA, the CDR3 is TGTGCCAGCAGCCAGGCAGGTAGCGGGGGGCAGACCCAGTACTTC. This encodes CASSQAGSGGQTQYF.

The J gene is TRBJ1-1, the V gene TRBV29-1; TRBD1 is a possible D gene (6 bases). The CDR3 is 13 amino acids. Germline CDR1 reads SQVTM; CDR2 reads ANQGSEA. Trimming stripped 7 bases from V and 1 base from J, with 13 bases between. The CDR3 loop reads CSGRQAENTEAFF. For the CDR3, the DNA is TGCAGCGGGAGACAGGCAGAGAACACTGAAGCTTTCTTT.

The V and J genes are TRBV28 and TRBJ2-2; 9 bases line up with TRBD2. The ends lost 3 bases at V and 4 bases at J; junction bases unmatched: 3. The CDR3 covers 15 residues. In germline, CDR1 is MDHEN, CDR2 SYDVKM. The CDR3 sequence is CASSLRGGGTGELFF. DNA of the CDR3: TGTGCCAGCAGTTTGCGGGGGGGAGGCACCGGGGAGCTGTTTTTT.

The CDR3 spells CASMALRGAGNTIYF. CDR3 nucleotide sequence: TGTGCCAGTATGGCCCTGCGGGGGGCTGGAAACACCATATATTTT. The chain carries TRBV19 and TRBJ1-3; TRBD1 is a possible D gene (5 bases). The germline V gene has CDR1 LNHDA and CDR2 SQIVND (reference sequence). The CDR3 is 15 residues long. V was pared by 7 bases and J by 2 bases, with 15 bases between.

The chain combines TRBV7-9 with TRBJ2-5; maybe TRBD1 (5 bases). Germline loops: CDR1 SEHNR, CDR2 FQNEAQ (reference sequence). The CDR3 has 17 residues. V gave up 5 bases and J gave up 2 bases, with 21 bases separating them. CDR3 sequence reads: CASSQVPGHPPQETQYF. The CDR3 DNA is TGTGCCAGCAGCCAGGTCCCTGGACATCCCCCGCAAGAGACCCAGTACTTC.

The genes are TRBV5-1 and TRBJ2-2; TRBD1 matches 8 bases. This CDR3 spans 16 amino acids. With 4 bases clipped from V and 5 bases from J, the junction kept 10 bases outside the gene matches. Germline V gene sequence: CDR1 SGHRS, CDR2 YFSETQ. The CDR3: CASSARTGSMTGELFF. CDR3 coding DNA: TGCGCCAGCAGCGCCAGGACAGGGAGTATGACCGGGGAGCTGTTTTTT.

V and J are TRBV5-1 and TRBJ2-5; 8 nucleotides line up with TRBD2. The ends lost 5 bases at V and 4 bases at J; junction bases unmatched: 10. The germline gives CDR1 SGHRS, CDR2 YFSETQ. The CDR3 has 15 residues. The DNA for the CDR3 is TGCGCCAGCAGGTCGGGGGGGCCGATAGGAGAGACCCAGTACTTC. It is translated as CASRSGGPIGETQYF.

V gene TRBV28 combines with J gene TRBJ1-2; 8 positions match TRBD1. V trimming: 5 bases; J trimming: 8 bases; junction bases outside the gene matches: 4. The CDR3 contains 12 residues. Germline V gene lookup returns CDR1 MDHEN and CDR2 SYDVKM. The CDR3 region is CASSQGALGYTF. The CDR3 bases are TGTGCCAGCAGTCAGGGGGCTCTAGGCTACACCTTC.